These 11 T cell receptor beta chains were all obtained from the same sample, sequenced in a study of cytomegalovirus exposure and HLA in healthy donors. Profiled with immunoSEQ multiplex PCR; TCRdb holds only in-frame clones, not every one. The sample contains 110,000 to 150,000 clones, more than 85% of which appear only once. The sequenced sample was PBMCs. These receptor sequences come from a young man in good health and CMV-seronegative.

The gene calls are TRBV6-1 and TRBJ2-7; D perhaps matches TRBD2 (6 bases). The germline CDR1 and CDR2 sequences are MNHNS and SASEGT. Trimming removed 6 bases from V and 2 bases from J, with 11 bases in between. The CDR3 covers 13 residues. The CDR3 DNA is TGTGCCAGCAGAGGGGAGGTCACCTACGAGCAGTACTTC. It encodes CASRGEVTYEQYF.

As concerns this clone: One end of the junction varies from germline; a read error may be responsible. The CDR3 nucleotides read TGTGCCAGCAGTTACTCCCCCTCCGGACACCAAGGGACCCAGTACTTC. Amino acids: CASSYSPSGHQGTQYF. The rearrangement joins TRBV6-5 to TRBJ2-5; D might be TRBD1 (5 bases). The CDR3 length is 16 residues. The V gene's germline CDR1 is MNHEY and CDR2 SVGAGI.

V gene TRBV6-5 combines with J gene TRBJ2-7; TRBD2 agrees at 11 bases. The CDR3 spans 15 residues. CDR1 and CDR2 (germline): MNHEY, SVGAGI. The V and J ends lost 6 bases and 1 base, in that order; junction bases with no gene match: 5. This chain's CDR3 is CASRLAGGDSYEQYV. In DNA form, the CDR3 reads TGTGCCAGCAGGCTAGCGGGAGGAGATTCCTACGAGCAGTACGTC.

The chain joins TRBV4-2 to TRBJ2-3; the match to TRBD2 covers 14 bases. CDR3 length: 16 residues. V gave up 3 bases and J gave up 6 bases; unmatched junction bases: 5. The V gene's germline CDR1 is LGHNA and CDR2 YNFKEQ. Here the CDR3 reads CASSQTSGGARDTQYF. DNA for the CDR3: TGTGCCAGCAGCCAGACTAGCGGGGGGGCTCGGGATACGCAGTATTTT.

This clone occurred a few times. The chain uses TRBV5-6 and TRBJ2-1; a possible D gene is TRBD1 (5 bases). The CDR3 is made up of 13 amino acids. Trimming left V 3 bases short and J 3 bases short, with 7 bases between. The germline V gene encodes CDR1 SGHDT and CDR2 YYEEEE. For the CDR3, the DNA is TGTGCCAGCAGCTCAACAGGCTACAATGAGCAGTTCTTC. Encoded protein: CASSSTGYNEQFF.

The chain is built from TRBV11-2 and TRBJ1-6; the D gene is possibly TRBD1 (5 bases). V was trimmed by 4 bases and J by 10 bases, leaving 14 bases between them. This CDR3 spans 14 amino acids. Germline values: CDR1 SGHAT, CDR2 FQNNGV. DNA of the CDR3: TGTGCCAGCAGCTCAATCCCCGGGGGGTCACCCCTCCACTTT. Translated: CASSSIPGGSPLHF.

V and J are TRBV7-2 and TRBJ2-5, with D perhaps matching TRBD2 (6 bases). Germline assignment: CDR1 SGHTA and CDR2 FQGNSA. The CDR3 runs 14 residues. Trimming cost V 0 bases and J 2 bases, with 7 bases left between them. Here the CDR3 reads CASSLAGGQETQYF. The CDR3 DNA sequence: TGTGCCAGCAGCTTAGCGGGAGGACAAGAGACCCAGTACTTC.

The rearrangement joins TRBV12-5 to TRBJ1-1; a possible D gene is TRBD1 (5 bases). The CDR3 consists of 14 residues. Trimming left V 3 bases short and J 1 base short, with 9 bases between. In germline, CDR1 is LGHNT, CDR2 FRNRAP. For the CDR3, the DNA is TGTGCTAGTGGTTTCGGAGGGGCGAACACTGAAGCTTTCTTT. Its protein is CASGFGGANTEAFF.

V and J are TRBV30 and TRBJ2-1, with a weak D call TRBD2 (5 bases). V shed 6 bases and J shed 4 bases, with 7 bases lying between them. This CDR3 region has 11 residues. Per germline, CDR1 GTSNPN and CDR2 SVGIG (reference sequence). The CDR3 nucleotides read TGTGCCTGCCGGGGATACAATGAGCAGTTCTTC. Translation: CACRGYNEQFF.

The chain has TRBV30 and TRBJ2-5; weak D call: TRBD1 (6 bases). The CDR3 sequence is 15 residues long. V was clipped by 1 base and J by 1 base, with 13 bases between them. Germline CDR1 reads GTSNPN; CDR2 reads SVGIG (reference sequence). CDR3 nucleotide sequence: TGTGCCTGGAGTGCCCCGACAGGCAGCCAAGAGACCCAGTACTTC. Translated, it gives CAWSAPTGSQETQYF.

The CDR3 region is CASSGIGQSVTGELFF. CDR3 sequence (DNA): TGTGCCAGCAGTGGGATAGGACAGTCCGTCACCGGGGAGCTGTTTTTT. V usage is TRBV6-1 and J usage is TRBJ2-2, with D possibly being TRBD1 (6 bases). V shed 4 bases and J shed 4 bases, with 16 bases lying between them. The CDR3 covers 16 residues. CDR1 is MNHNS, CDR2 SASEGT, per germline.